This T cell receptor beta chain was recovered during a study of TIL therapy for anti-PD-1-resistant metastatic lung cancer (dated by TCRdb to the early 2020s). Some background on the complete study: Enrolled patients had a median age of around 51 years (range 38-75) and a median tumor PD-L1 proportion score of under 7%. Most of the cohort had lung adenocarcinoma, a few tumors were EGFR-mutant and two were ALK-rearranged, and half of the patients were current or former smokers. A median non-synonymous tumor mutation burden of roughly 1.4 mutations per megabase was determined across the cohort by whole-exome sequencing. T cell receptor beta sequencing of tumor and peripheral blood was used to follow clonotypes across the tumor, the expanded TIL product and serial blood samples.

The research as a whole found: High clonal turnover was observed in TIL culture, with many enriched product clones not detected in the baseline tumor, which suggested clonal contraction rather than faithful expansion. Higher clonality and lower diversity were observed in expanded TIL cultures than in baseline intratumoral T cells (median clonality approximately 6% vs 31%, p < 0.0001). Generalizability was limited because the cohort was highly selected, with more treatment-naive, never-smoker and oncogene-addicted patients included than is typical. The study protocol defined all tumor marker inferences as exploratory.

With respect to this clone: The antigen it binds to is not known. One base away there is no much larger clone; base qualities are not given.

The germline V gene encodes CDR1 GTSNPN and CDR2 SVGIG (reference sequence). V gives up 5 bases and J gives up 3 bases, and the segment between their germline ends measures 17 bases. Including cysteine and phenylalanine, the CDR3 has 14 amino acids. The DNA shown is the 42-base CDR3, in frame from base 1. Using bias-controlled multiplex PCR with the immunoSEQ v3 hsTCRB kit, the TCR beta CDR3 regions were amplified from genomic DNA. The TCR libraries were sequenced on an Illumina NextSeq 500 to roughly 1.8 million read pairs for survey level or about 4.5-6 million read pairs for deep level. The original pipeline was this. The immunoSEQ Analyzer software assigned V, D and J genes, filtered out non-productive sequences, and reported clonality. To compare repertoires between infused TIL and blood, productive Simpson clonality was used along with the Morisita overlap index of productive TRB rearrangements. Entries here come from immuneACCESS through TCRdb and include only in-frame sequences with V and J called. Some clones fail to appear in such tables; in the studies checked, an unresolved V gene covers under half of the shortfall, and the cause of the remainder is unknown. V and J calls and clone size follow that table, whereas D and trimming were derived from the DNA. This sample comprises more than 20,000 clones, roughly three fifths of them detected only once. 15% to 20% of the sample rests with the top ten.

In the paper's terms, the time point label means: pre-treatment sample, taken before nivolumab and TIL therapy. Excised metastases, mostly pleural nodules or supraclavicular lymph nodes, were used as baseline tumor samples and were taken from the same resection from which TIL were grown. Before any PD-1/PD-L1 blockade was given, tumors were harvested, nivolumab was then administered, and patients who progressed went on to receive lymphodepletion, an infusion of expanded TIL, and IL-2. Between October 2017 and early 2020, a dual-center phase I trial enrolled adults who had stage 4 NSCLC. Samples were obtained from a single-arm, open-label phase I trial in which tumor-infiltrating lymphocyte therapy with nivolumab was evaluated in advanced non-small cell lung cancer. Parts of each resected tumor were snap-frozen in liquid nitrogen and kept at -80 degrees C. Tumor regions of interest were selected on H&E sections using laser-capture macrodissection, ground into around 16 mg aliquots, and extracted using Qiagen Allprep kits.

The source of this sequence is a woman aged 30 to 85 with non-small cell lung cancer. The material was tumor tissue, obtained at baseline. The chain was built from TRBV30 and TRBJ2-7; the D gene lacks a confident call. CDR3 sequence: CAWESTMWGYEQYF. The sequence in DNA is TGTGCCTGGGAGTCGACGATGTGGGGCTACGAGCAGTACTTC.